This TCR beta chain emerged from a study of blood T cell repertoires in COVID-19 (TCRdb year 2020). Background for the entire study: Samples from collaborators originated in the United States, Italy and Spain and spanned both the acute and convalescent phases of COVID-19. The prospective study material was composed of cDNA or gDNA derived from T cells, B-cell-depleted T cells, or PBMCs. The dataset comprised deeply sampled blood TCRbeta repertoires from subjects exposed to, actively infected with, or recovered from COVID-19. A freely available public database, intended as a resource for researchers studying the immune response to SARS-CoV-2, is where the repertoires were released. The samples were drawn from two sources: the first 160 participants of the ongoing ImmuneRACE study, and 1,000 to 1,500 subjects contributed by 6 global collaborators. Nearly every sample came with metadata listing a de-identified subject ID, COVID-19 status, age in years and sex. Where available, HLA class I and class II types were taken from metadata supplied by the sample provider and were not determined by assay-based typing. Beyond this particular receptor, the publication reports: The quantity of clinical and demographic metadata differed by source and by participant and was supplied without curation.

Based on the germline V gene (reference sequence), the CDR1 and CDR2 sequences are LNHDA and SQIVND. Measured from the cysteine to the phenylalanine, the CDR3 is 16 residues long. Of the read, only the CDR3 DNA is kept; its 48 bases are in frame from base 1. The V and J ends are trimmed by 1 base and 2 bases, leaving 11 bases between them. Each collaborating institution followed its own protocols to collect whole blood in K2EDTA tubes. Collaborator samples were shipped for TCRbeta analysis as frozen whole blood, isolated PBMCs, or DNA extracted from either sample type. TCRbeta CDR3 regions were amplified from genomic DNA using the immunoSEQ Assay, a bias-controlled multiplex PCR. For the original study's pipeline: Within the assay, amplification of reference gene primers was used to estimate how many nucleated cells each sample contained. To quantify the absolute abundance of each unique TCRbeta CDR3 rearrangement, sequence reads were collapsed and filtered. Productive Simpson clonality was computed per sample as the square root of Simpson's diversity index over productive rearrangements. In TCRdb, the immuneACCESS table is reduced to in-frame sequences with V and J assigned. These tables do not hold every clone; where another copy was compared, an unresolved V gene accounts for under half, and the others remain unexplained. From that table come the V and J calls and clone size; the DNA was used to work out D and trimming. Across this sample there are 140,000 or so clones, with over 75% seen only once. The ten biggest clones cover 1.5% to 2% of the sample.

In regard to this clone: Its antigen remains undetermined. Per-base quality was not reported, and no clone a single base away is much larger than it.

The chain is encoded by TRBV19 joined to TRBJ1-4, and perhaps TRBD1 as D gene, on 5 matching bases. The sequence derives from a man in his 70s with acute or convalescent COVID-19. Sequenced: peripheral blood. CDR3 region: CASSIGGAGTNEKLFF. The bases read TGTGCCAGTAGTATAGGTGGCGCAGGGACTAATGAAAAACTGTTTTTT.